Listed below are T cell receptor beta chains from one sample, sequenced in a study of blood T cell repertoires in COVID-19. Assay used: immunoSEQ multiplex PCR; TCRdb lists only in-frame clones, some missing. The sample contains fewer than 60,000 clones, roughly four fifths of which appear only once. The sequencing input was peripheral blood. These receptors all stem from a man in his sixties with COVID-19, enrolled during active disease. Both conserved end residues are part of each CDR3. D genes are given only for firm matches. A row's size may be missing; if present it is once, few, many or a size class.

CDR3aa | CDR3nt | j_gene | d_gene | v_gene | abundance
CAWSVQYTGELFF | TGTGCCTGGAGTGTACAGTACACCGGGGAGCTGTTTTTT | TRBJ2-2 | NA | TRBV30 | once
CASNPRGRGLETQYF | TGTGCCAGCAATCCTCGGGGTCGCGGGCTGGAGACCCAGTACTTC | TRBJ2-5 | NA | TRBV6-5 | NA
CASSLEVRGSFYGYTF | TGTGCCAGCAGCTTAGAGGTCCGGGGAAGCTTCTATGGCTACACCTTC | TRBJ1-2 | NA | TRBV7-8 | NA
CASSLERGSTDTQYF | TGTGCCAGCAGCCTCGAGCGGGGGAGCACAGATACGCAGTATTTT | TRBJ2-3 | TRBD2 | TRBV7-9 | NA
CSAMGGTEAFF | TGCAGTGCCATGGGGGGCACTGAAGCTTTCTTT | TRBJ1-1 | NA | TRBV20-1 | NA
CASSPYSSTDTQYF | TGTGCCAGCTCACCCTATTCCAGCACAGATACGCAGTATTTT | TRBJ2-3 | NA | TRBV18 | once
CASSSGTGAHEQYF | TGCGCCAGCAGCTCTGGGACAGGGGCCCACGAGCAGTACTTC | TRBJ2-7 | TRBD1 | TRBV5-1 | NA
CASSRTGRISYNEQFF | TGTGCCAGCAGCAGGACAGGGAGGATTTCCTACAATGAGCAGTTCTTC | TRBJ2-1 | TRBD1 | TRBV5-6 | NA
CASSIGGWGQETQYF | TGTGCCAGTAGTATCGGGGGATGGGGGCAAGAGACCCAGTACTTC | TRBJ2-5 | NA | TRBV19 | NA
CASSHVGAHEQYF | TGTGCCAGTAGCCATGTGGGGGCTCACGAGCAGTACTTC | TRBJ2-7 | NA | TRBV19 | NA
CASSFEDTGTTTISYEQYF | TGTGCCAGCAGCTTTGAGGATACAGGGACTACCACTATTTCCTACGAGCAGTACTTC | TRBJ2-7 | NA | TRBV12-1 | NA
CAWSPRGGVGGGELFF | TGTGCCTGGAGTCCCCGCGGGGGTGTAGGCGGCGGGGAGCTGTTTTTT | TRBJ2-2 | TRBD2 | TRBV30 | NA
CSVAGGSNTEAFF | TGCAGCGTTGCAGGGGGATCGAACACTGAAGCTTTCTTT | TRBJ1-1 | TRBD1 | TRBV29-1 | NA
CASSSRQVLETQYF | TGTGCCAGCAGTTCCCGGCAGGTCTTAGAGACCCAGTACTTC | TRBJ2-5 | NA | TRBV27 | NA
CASSLAGGNTEAFF | TGCGCCAGCAGCTTGGCGGGGGGAAACACTGAAGCTTTCTTT | TRBJ1-1 | NA | TRBV5-1 | NA
CASTSQSYIQYF | TGTGCCAGCACTTCACAGAGCTACATTCAGTACTTC | TRBJ2-4 | NA | TRBV6-5 | NA
CASSSGLAGTSTDTQYF | TGTGCCAGCAGCTCGGGACTAGCGGGCACTAGCACAGATACGCAGTATTTT | TRBJ2-3 | TRBD2 | TRBV11-2 | NA
CASSLAGGPYEQYF | TGTGCCAGCAGTTTAGCGGGAGGGCCCTACGAGCAGTACTTC | TRBJ2-7 | TRBD2 | TRBV6-5 | NA
CASSLVQGGTGELFF | TGCGCCAGCAGCTTAGTGCAGGGCGGCACCGGGGAGCTGTTTTTT | TRBJ2-2 | NA | TRBV5-1 | NA
CASSVGDLVSGETQYF | TGTGCCAGCAGCGTTGGGGACTTAGTGAGCGGAGAGACCCAGTACTTC | TRBJ2-5 | NA | TRBV9 | NA
CASSPWTGGTGELFF | TGTGCCAGCAGCCCCTGGACAGGGGGCACCGGGGAGCTGTTTTTT | TRBJ2-2 | TRBD1 | TRBV7-6 | NA
CATSEGGTGGYQETQYF | TGTGCCACCAGTGAGGGAGGGACAGGGGGTTACCAAGAGACCCAGTACTTC | TRBJ2-5 | TRBD1 | TRBV24-1 | NA
CAIRDRGTEYGANVLTF | TGTGCCATCAGGGACCGGGGGACGGAGTATGGGGCCAACGTCCTGACTTTC | TRBJ2-6 | NA | TRBV10-3 | NA
CASSQVLAGMSYEQYF | TGCGCCAGCAGCCAAGTACTAGCGGGGATGTCCTACGAGCAGTACTTC | TRBJ2-7 | TRBD2 | TRBV4-1 | NA
CSVPGTVSLDTEAFF | TGCAGCGTTCCCGGGACAGTCTCCCTCGACACTGAAGCTTTCTTT | TRBJ1-1 | TRBD1 | TRBV29-1 | medium-sized
CASSQEGVAGALGYTF | TGTGCCAGCAGCCAAGAGGGGGTGGCGGGGGCGTTAGGCTACACCTTC | TRBJ1-2 | NA | TRBV3-1/TRBV3-2 | NA
CASSQGRGGAGELFF | TGTGCCAGCAGCCAAGGTAGGGGAGGAGCCGGGGAGCTGTTTTTT | TRBJ2-2 | NA | TRBV3-1/TRBV3-2 | NA
CASSQRDRPTDTQYF | TGTGCCAGCAGCCAGAGAGACAGACCCACAGATACGCAGTATTTT | TRBJ2-3 | NA | TRBV7-8 | few
CASSTGTSGYEQYF | TGTGCCAGCAGCACGGGGACTAGCGGCTACGAGCAGTACTTC | TRBJ2-7 | NA | TRBV21-1 | NA
CASSINGANIGGTYEQYF | TGTGCCAGTAGTATAAACGGGGCAAACATTGGCGGGACCTACGAGCAGTACTTC | TRBJ2-7 | NA | TRBV19 | NA
CASSLYQGYEQYF | TGTGCCAGCAGCTTATATCAGGGCTACGAGCAGTACTTC | TRBJ2-7 | NA | TRBV7-2 | NA
CASSLDQGISGANVLTF | TGCGCCAGCAGCTTGGACCAGGGAATATCTGGGGCCAACGTCCTGACTTTC | TRBJ2-6 | NA | TRBV5-1 | NA
CASSEGLAGWQFF | TGTGCCAGCAGCGAGGGACTAGCGGGATGGCAGTTCTTC | TRBJ2-1 | TRBD2 | TRBV9 | NA
CASSARGQGGHEQYF | TGTGCCAGCTCGGCTAGGGGGCAGGGAGGCCACGAGCAGTACTTC | TRBJ2-7 | NA | TRBV9 | NA
CASNLRTAGAKNIQYF | TGTGCCAGCAACCTGAGGACAGCGGGGGCCAAAAACATTCAGTACTTC | TRBJ2-4 | NA | TRBV21-1 | once
CASSYYGQGSSEKLFF | TGCGCCAGCAGCTATTATGGGCAGGGATCTTCCGAAAAACTGTTTTTT | TRBJ1-4 | NA | TRBV5-1 | NA
CASSLTLSGSTDTQYF | TGTGCCAGCAGTCTTACCCTCAGCGGGAGCACAGATACGCAGTATTTT | TRBJ2-3 | NA | TRBV7-6 | few
CASHRGTGADTQYF | TGTGCCAGCCACCGGGGGACAGGGGCAGATACGCAGTATTTT | TRBJ2-3 | TRBD1 | TRBV11-2 | NA
CASHPGGYTF | TGTGCCAGCCATCCGGGAGGCTACACCTTC | TRBJ1-2 | NA | TRBV6-5 | many
CASSLGQGAQPQHF | TGCGCCAGCAGCTTGGGACAGGGGGCTCAGCCCCAGCATTTT | TRBJ1-5 | TRBD1 | TRBV5-1 | NA
CASSPDPQGNYGYTF | TGCGCCAGCAGCCCGGACCCGCAGGGGAACTATGGCTACACCTTC | TRBJ1-2 | NA | TRBV5-1 | few
CASSPRGQGIGSTEAFF | TGTGCCAGCAGCCCCCGAGGACAGGGGATAGGAAGCACTGAAGCTTTCTTT | TRBJ1-1 | TRBD1 | TRBV7-2 | NA
CASSYPKTGATGELFF | TGTGCCAGCAGTTACCCCAAGACAGGGGCCACCGGGGAGCTGTTTTTT | TRBJ2-2 | TRBD1 | TRBV6-5 | NA
CASRGGVTTEAFF | TGTGCCAGCCGGGGGGGGGTAACCACTGAAGCTTTCTTT | TRBJ1-1 | NA | TRBV12-3/TRBV12-4 | few